The next 14 T cell receptor beta chains were all read from a single sample in a study of blood T cell repertoires in COVID-19. Profiled with immunoSEQ multiplex PCR; TCRdb holds only in-frame clones, not every one. The profile covers about 260,000 clones, with 87% appearing a single time and roughly 2% taken by the ten largest. The specimen sequenced was peripheral blood. The origin of the receptors is a woman between 50 and 59 years old who had recovered from COVID-19.

This chain joins TRBV3-1 (or the pseudogene TRBV3-2) and TRBJ2-5; 12 bases align to TRBD2. The CDR3 runs 16 residues. Germline CDR1 and CDR2: LGHDT and YNNKEL (reference sequence). Trimming at V came to 4 bases and at J to 4 bases, leaving 7 bases not matched to a gene. CDR3 region: CASSPPSGRVGETQYF. CDR3 nucleotide sequence: TGTGCCAGCAGCCCACCTAGCGGGAGGGTTGGAGAGACCCAGTACTTC.

The chain joins TRBV5-8 to TRBJ2-7; TRBD1 might be the D (5 bases). Germline CDR1 and CDR2: SGHTS and YDEGEE. V was shortened by 7 bases and J by 0 bases, with 8 bases between the two germline ends. The CDR3 covers 12 residues. The CDR3 spells CASGAYSYEQYF. The CDR3 DNA follows: TGTGCCAGCGGGGCCTACTCCTACGAGCAGTACTTC.

The CDR3 reads CASSLIAGGRIDTQYF. The DNA for the CDR3 is TGTGCCAGCAGCTTGATAGCGGGGGGGCGAATAGATACGCAGTATTTT. The rearrangement links TRBV6-2 or TRBV6-3 to TRBJ2-3; the match to TRBD2 covers 11 bases. Germline-derived CDR1 and CDR2 are MNHEY and SVGEGT. CDR3 size: 16 residues. Losses at the gene ends were 6 bases for V and 5 bases for J; bases not matched to a gene: 10.

This sequence joins TRBV18 and TRBJ1-2, with 9 bases matching TRBD1. The V gene end was trimmed by 9 bases and the J gene end by 8 bases; junction bases not matched to a gene: 10. This CDR3 contains 13 residues. Germline assignment: CDR1 KGHSH and CDR2 LQKENI. The CDR3 sequence is CARRPGTGRGYTF. The CDR3 DNA sequence: TGTGCCAGGCGACCCGGGACAGGGAGGGGCTACACCTTC.

The J gene is TRBJ2-5, the V gene TRBV30; no definite D call. From germline, CDR1 is GTSNPN and CDR2 SVGIG (reference sequence). The CDR3 totals 14 residues. Deletions cut 0 bases from V and 0 bases from J, with 8 bases between. The CDR3 nucleotides are TGTGCCTGGAGTGTACTTGCGGACCAAGAGACCCAGTACTTC. Translated, it gives CAWSVLADQETQYF.

The DNA for the CDR3 is TGTGCCAGCAGGGGCCCGGGACAGGGTCTTGCAACTAATGAAAAACTGTTTTTT. Translating it yields CASRGPGQGLATNEKLFF. The chain couples TRBV21-1 to TRBJ1-4; TRBD1, the table's D call, lacks a check against the DNA. TRBV21-1 is described as a pseudogene. CDR3 length: 18 amino acids.

The chain has TRBV29-1 and TRBJ1-1, with a tentative D call TRBD1 (6 bases). Germline CDR1 is SQVTM and CDR2 is ANQGSEA. V lost 6 bases, J lost 0 bases, and 17 bases lay in between. The CDR3 has 15 residues. CDR3 bases: TGCAGCGTCCGACGCCTGGGGGCCATGAACACTGAAGCTTTCTTT. This encodes CSVRRLGAMNTEAFF.

The rearrangement links TRBV12-2 to TRBJ1-5; TRBD1 is the table's D call, not checked against the DNA. TRBV12-2 represents a pseudogene. The CDR3 is made up of 24 amino acids. CDR3 nucleotide sequence: TGTGCAAGTCGCTTAGTGCCGAGACGTAGCCGAACGGCCGGAGGCTCAGGGGGAAATCAGCCCCAGCATTTT. This encodes CASRLVPRRSRTAGGSGGNQPQHF.

Comment on this clone: The same CDR3 also results from other DNA sequences found in this sample. The chain joins TRBV5-1 to TRBJ1-2; TRBD1 matches at 9 bases. The CDR3 is made up of 14 amino acids. Germline loops: CDR1 SGHRS, CDR2 YFSETQ. J gave up 2 bases and V 7 bases, and 6 bases lay outside the gene matches. CDR3 residues: CASRGQGANYGYTF. As DNA, the CDR3 is TGCGCCAGCCGGGGACAGGGTGCCAACTATGGCTACACCTTC.

In this sample, this clone turned up many times. V is TRBV19 and J is TRBJ1-2; 7 bases line up with TRBD1. With V trimmed by 2 bases and J by 2 bases, 2 bases remained unmatched. The CDR3 is 14 amino acids. CDR1 and CDR2 (germline): LNHDA, SQIVND (reference sequence). The CDR3 protein is CASSIRQGNYGYTF. Here the CDR3 DNA reads TGTGCCAGTAGTATAAGACAGGGCAACTATGGCTACACCTTC.

V usage is TRBV12-3 or TRBV12-4 and J usage is TRBJ1-6; the D is unclear. The CDR3 contains 12 residues. The V and J ends lost 6 bases and 8 bases respectively, with 8 bases between them. CDR3 residues: CASRPADSPLHF. The CDR3, as DNA: TGTGCCAGCAGGCCCGCGGATTCACCCCTCCACTTT.

This chain links TRBV2 with TRBJ1-5; TRBD1 aligns across 11 bases. V lost 6 bases to trimming and J lost 6 bases; unmatched junction nucleotides: 1. CDR1 and CDR2 from the germline V gene are SNHLY and FYNNEI. The CDR3 spans 13 residues. The CDR3 bases are TGTGCCAGCAGGGGACAGGGGGGTCAGCCCCAGCATTTT. Amino acids: CASRGQGGQPQHF. The full variable domain, its missing parts supplied by reference TRBV2 and TRBJ1-5, is EPEVTQTPSHQVTQMGQEVILRCVPISNHLYFYWYRQILGQKVEFLVSFYNNEISEKSEIFDDQFSVERPDGSNFTLKIRSTKLEDSAMYFCASRGQGGQPQHFGDGTRLSIL.

This clone was counted a few times. Other nucleotide sequences from this sample produce the same CDR3. V gene TRBV5-1 combines with J gene TRBJ2-1; 11 nucleotides align to TRBD2. Losses at the gene ends were 3 bases for V and 4 bases for J; bases not matched to a gene: 3. Germline CDR1 SGHRS, CDR2 YFSETQ. The CDR3 spans 15 residues. This chain's CDR3 is CASSSGLADYNEQFF. Written as DNA, the CDR3 is TGCGCCAGCAGCTCGGGACTAGCGGATTACAATGAGCAGTTCTTC.

This clone was detected only once. The rearrangement links TRBV7-3 to TRBJ1-1; tentative D call: TRBD1 (5 bases). The length of the CDR3 is 14 residues. Between the trimmed V and J ends, which lost 1 base and 5 bases, there was a span of 11 bases. Germline-derived CDR1 and CDR2 are SGHTA and FQGTGA. The DNA of the CDR3 is TGTGCCAGCAGCTTAAATCAGGGTAAGACTGAAGCTTTCTTT. Protein: CASSLNQGKTEAFF.